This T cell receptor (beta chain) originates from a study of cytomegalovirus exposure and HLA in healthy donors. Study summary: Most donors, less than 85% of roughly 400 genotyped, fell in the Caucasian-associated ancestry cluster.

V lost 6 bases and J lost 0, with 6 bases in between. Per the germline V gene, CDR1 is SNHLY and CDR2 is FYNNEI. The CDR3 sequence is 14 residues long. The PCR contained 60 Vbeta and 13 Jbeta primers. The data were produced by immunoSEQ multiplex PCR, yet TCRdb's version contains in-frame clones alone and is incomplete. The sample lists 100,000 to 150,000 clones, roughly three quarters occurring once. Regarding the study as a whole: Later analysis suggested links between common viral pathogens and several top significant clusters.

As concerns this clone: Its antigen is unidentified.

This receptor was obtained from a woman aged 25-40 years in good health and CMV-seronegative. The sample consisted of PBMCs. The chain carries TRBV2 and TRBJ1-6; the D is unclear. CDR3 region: CASSSYSYNSPLHF. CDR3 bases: TGTGCCAGCAGCTCTTACTCCTATAATTCACCCCTCCACTTT.